This T cell receptor (beta chain) emerged from a study of graft-versus-host responses after intestinal transplantation. Study overall: Isolated intestinal, liver-intestinal, or multivisceral transplants were what recipients had. Recipients across the board were started on anti-thymocyte globulin induction, then kept on tacrolimus and steroids for about 3 years.

This table comes from immunoSEQ multiplex PCR, and its TCRdb copy is limited to in-frame clones, with some not included. Among more than 20,000 clones listed, roughly 87% were seen once. As regards this clone: Antigen specificity is unknown.

Overall study findings and caveats: The highest levels of circulating GvH clones went along with early declines in HvG clones after transplant.

The sequence was collected from a human patient who received an intestinal transplant, so some T cells may come from the graft donor. The sequenced sample was PBMCs, obtained around 68 days after intestinal transplantation.

The CDR3 region has the DNA TGCGCCAGCAGCCAAGAGGGCCTAGGGGACTATGAGCAGTTCTTC. Protein: CASSQEGLGDYEQFF. V and J are TRBV4-1 and TRBJ2-1; D might be TRBD2 (6 bases). Germline V CDR1 and CDR2: MGHRA, YSYEKL. V lost 0 bases and J 8 bases, leaving 14 bases between the germline ends. This CDR3 has 15 amino acids.